This T cell receptor beta chain was recorded in a study of T cell responses to AZD1222 COVID-19 vaccine. Trimming pared 0 bases from V and 4 bases from J, leaving 7 bases between. This CDR3 is 14 amino acids long. CDR1 and CDR2 from the germline V gene are ENHRY and SYGVKD. Some clones are missing from TCRdb's copy, which holds only in-frame ones; the method was immunoSEQ multiplex PCR. The sample holds some 99,000 clones, approximately 84% seen once. The chain couples TRBV10-3 to TRBJ1-5; D gene ambiguous. The source of this sequence is an adult who received the AZD1222 COVID-19 vaccine. Sequences were derived from peripheral blood, sampled 28 days after the second AZD1222 dose. The CDR3 sequence is CAISESVENQPQHF. The DNA of the CDR3 is TGTGCCATCAGTGAGTCGGTCGAGAATCAGCCCCAGCATTTT.